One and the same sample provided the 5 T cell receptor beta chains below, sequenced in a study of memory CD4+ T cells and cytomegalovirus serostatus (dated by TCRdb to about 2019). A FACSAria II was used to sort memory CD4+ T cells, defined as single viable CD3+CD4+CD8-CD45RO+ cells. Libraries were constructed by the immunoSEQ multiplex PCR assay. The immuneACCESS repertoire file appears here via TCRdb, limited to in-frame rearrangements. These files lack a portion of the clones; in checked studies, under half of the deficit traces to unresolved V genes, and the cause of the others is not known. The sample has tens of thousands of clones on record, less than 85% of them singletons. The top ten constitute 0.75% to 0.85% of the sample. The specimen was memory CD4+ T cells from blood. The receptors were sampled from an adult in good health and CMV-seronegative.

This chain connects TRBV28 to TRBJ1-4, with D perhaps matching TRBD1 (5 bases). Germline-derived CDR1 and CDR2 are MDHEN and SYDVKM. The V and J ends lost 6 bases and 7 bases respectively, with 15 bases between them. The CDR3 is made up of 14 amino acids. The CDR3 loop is CASRIGAAGEKLFF. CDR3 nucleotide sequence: TGTGCCAGCAGGATAGGGGCAGCTGGTGAAAAACTGTTTTTT. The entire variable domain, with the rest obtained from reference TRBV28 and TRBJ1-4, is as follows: DVKVTQSSRYLVKRTGEKVFLECVQDMDHENMFWYRQDPGLGLRLIYFSYDVKMKEKGDIPEGYSVSREKKERFSLILESASTNQTSMYLCASRIGAAGEKLFFGSGTQLSVL.

The CDR3 region has the DNA TGTGCCAAATGCAGCGACAGCCAAAATGAAAAACTGTTTTTT. This encodes CAKCSDSQNEKLFF. This sequence joins TRBV9 and TRBJ1-4; tentative D call: TRBD1 (5 bases). CDR3 length: 14 amino acids. Deletions cut 9 bases from V and 5 bases from J, with 17 bases between. Germline-derived CDR1 and CDR2 are SGDLS and YYNGEE. Complete variable domain (other parts from reference TRBV9 and TRBJ1-4): DSGVTQTPKHLITATGQRVTLRCSPRSGDLSVYWYQQSLDQGLQFLIQYYNGEERAKGNILERFSAQQFPDLHSELNLSSLELGDSALYFCAKCSDSQNEKLFFGSGTQLSVL.

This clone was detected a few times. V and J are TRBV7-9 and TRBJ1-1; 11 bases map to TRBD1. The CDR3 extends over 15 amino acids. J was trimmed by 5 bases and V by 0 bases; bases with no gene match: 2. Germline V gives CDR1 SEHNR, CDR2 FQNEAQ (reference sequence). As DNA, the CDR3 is TGTGCCAGCAGCTTAGCGCGGGACAGGGGGACTGAAGCTTTCTTT. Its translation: CASSLARDRGTEAFF.

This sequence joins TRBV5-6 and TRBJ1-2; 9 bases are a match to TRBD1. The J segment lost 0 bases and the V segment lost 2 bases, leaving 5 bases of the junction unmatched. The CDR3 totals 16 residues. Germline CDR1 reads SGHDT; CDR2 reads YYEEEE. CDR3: CASSLDRGISNYGYTF. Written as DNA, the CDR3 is TGTGCCAGCAGCTTAGACAGGGGGATATCTAACTATGGCTACACCTTC.

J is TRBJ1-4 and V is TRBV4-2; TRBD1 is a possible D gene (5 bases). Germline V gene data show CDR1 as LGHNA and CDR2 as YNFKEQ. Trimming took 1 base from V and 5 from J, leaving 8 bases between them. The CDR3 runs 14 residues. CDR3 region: CASSQGGANEKLFF. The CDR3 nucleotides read TGTGCCAGCAGCCAAGGGGGCGCGAATGAAAAACTGTTTTTT.